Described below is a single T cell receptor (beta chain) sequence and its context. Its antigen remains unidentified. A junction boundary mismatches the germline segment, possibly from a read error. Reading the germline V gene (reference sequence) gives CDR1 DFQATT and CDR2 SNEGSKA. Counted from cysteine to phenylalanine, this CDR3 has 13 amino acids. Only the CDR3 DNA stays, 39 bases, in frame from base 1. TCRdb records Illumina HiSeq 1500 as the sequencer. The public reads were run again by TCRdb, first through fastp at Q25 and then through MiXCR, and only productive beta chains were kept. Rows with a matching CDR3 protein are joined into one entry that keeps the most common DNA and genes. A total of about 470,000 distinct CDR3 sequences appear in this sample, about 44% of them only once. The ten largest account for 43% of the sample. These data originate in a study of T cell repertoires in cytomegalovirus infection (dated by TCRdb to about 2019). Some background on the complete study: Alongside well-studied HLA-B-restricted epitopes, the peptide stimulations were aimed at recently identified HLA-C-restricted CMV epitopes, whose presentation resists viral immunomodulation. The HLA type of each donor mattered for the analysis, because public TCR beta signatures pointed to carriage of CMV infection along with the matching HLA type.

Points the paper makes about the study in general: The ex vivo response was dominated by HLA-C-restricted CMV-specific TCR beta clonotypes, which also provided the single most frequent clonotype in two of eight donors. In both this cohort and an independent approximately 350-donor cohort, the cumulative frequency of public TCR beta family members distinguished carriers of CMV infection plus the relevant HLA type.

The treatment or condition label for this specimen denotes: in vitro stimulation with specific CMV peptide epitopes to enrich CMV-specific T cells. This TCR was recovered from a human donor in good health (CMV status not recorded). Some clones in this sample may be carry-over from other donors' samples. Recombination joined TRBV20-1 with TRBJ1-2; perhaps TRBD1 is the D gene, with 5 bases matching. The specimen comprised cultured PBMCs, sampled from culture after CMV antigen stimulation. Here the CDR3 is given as CGAGAGLGYGYTF. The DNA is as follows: TGCGGTGCTGGGGCAGGGTTGGGATATGGCTACACCTTC.